This T cell receptor (beta chain) was sequenced during a study of shared clonotypes between healthy human individuals. Sequenced by immunoSEQ multiplex PCR; TCRdb stores in-frame clones only, minus some. There are around 940,000 clones in the sample; approximately 80% occur only once, and about 1.5% lies in the top ten. Germline V gene lookup returns CDR1 MDHEN and CDR2 SYDVKM. This CDR3 contains 13 residues. V was pared by 6 bases and J by 6 bases, with 11 bases between. This clone was counted only a few times. Its antigen remains unidentified. Within the sample, other DNA sequences also encode this same CDR3. General study findings and limits: It was only blood that was sampled, and tissue repertoires likely differ.

The sequenced sample consisted of memory CD4+ T cells sorted from blood. Subset indicated: CD45RA-negative fraction. The V gene is TRBV28, the J gene TRBJ2-2, with a tentative D call TRBD1 (6 bases). The sequence derives from a man in his late teens or twenties in good health. CDR3 in amino acids: CASSPGVPGELFF. The CDR3 DNA sequence: TGTGCCAGCAGCCCAGGGGTACCCGGGGAGCTGTTTTTT.